The 31 T cell receptor beta chains in this list originate from one sample, sequenced in a study of vaccination and CD4 T cells after COVID-19. Treatment indicated: roughly ten-day PBMC culture with coronavirus spike peptide pools or control peptides (ViraFEST assay). These receptors are not linked to any known antigen. The Oncomine TCR Beta short-read assay sequenced DNA from cultured CD4+ T cells. Using its own MiXCR run on the PCR reads, TCRdb lists one record per CDR3 protein. The sample records 8,500 to 10,000 distinct CDR3 sequences, 50% to 80% being singletons. The sequencing sample was made of CD4+ T cells from blood, cultured in vitro. The source of these receptors is a human donor who had recovered from COVID-19.

V and J are TRBV18 and TRBJ1-5; tentative D call: TRBD1 (5 bases). The germline V gene has CDR1 KGHSH and CDR2 LQKENI. Trimming took 6 bases from V and 3 from J, leaving 12 bases between them. The CDR3 length is 14 residues. CDR3 sequence: CASSPGGDNQPQHF. In DNA form, the CDR3 reads TGTGCCAGCTCCCCGGGGGGGGACAATCAGCCCCAGCATTTT.

The genes are TRBV15 and TRBJ2-1; tentative D call: TRBD2 (5 bases). V lost 1 base, J lost 3 bases, and 7 bases lay in between. Germline V gives CDR1 LNHNV, CDR2 YYDKDF (reference sequence). The CDR3 runs to 14 residues. The CDR3 DNA follows: TGTGCCACCAGCAGAGCCAGCGGCTACAATGAGCAGTTCTTC. Its protein product is CATSRASGYNEQFF. The full variable domain, in which reference TRBV15 and TRBJ2-1 provide the parts outside the CDR3, is DAMVIQNPRYQVTQFGKPVTLSCSQTLNHNVMYWYQQKSSQAPKLLFHYYDKDFNNEADTPDNFQSRRPNTSFCFLDIRSPGLGDTAMYLCATSRASGYNEQFFGPGTRLTVL.

The chain uses TRBV29-1 and TRBJ1-2; D is unclear. The CDR3 consists of 12 residues. Germline values: CDR1 SQVTM, CDR2 ANQGSEA. V gave up 5 bases and J gave up 0 bases, with 7 bases separating them. CDR3 residues: CSVPISNYGYTF. The CDR3 coding sequence is TGCAGCGTTCCCATATCTAACTATGGCTACACCTTC.

V and J are TRBV5-8 and TRBJ1-1; D unclear. Germline-derived CDR1 and CDR2 are SGHTS and YDEGEE. This CDR3 is 12 amino acids long. Trimming shortened V by 4 bases and J by 3 bases, and 7 bases separated the two germline ends. The CDR3 sequence is CASSRRDTEAFF. In nucleotides, the CDR3 is TGTGCCAGCAGCCGAAGGGACACTGAAGCTTTCTTT.

This chain uses TRBV10-3 with TRBJ1-2; D might be TRBD1 (5 bases). Trimming pared 2 bases from V and 7 bases from J, leaving 5 bases between. The CDR3 extends over 11 amino acids. The germline CDR1 and CDR2 sequences are ENHRY and SYGVKD. CDR3 sequence (DNA): TGTGCCATCAGTGAGGGGGCTGGCTACACCTTC. Translation gives CAISEGAGYTF.

The chain joins TRBV6-1 to TRBJ1-6, with 7 bases matching TRBD1. Germline lookup yields CDR1 MNHNS and CDR2 SASEGT. The V and J ends lost 2 bases and 7 bases, in that order; junction bases with no gene match: 5. This CDR3 has 15 amino acids. The CDR3 region has the DNA TGTGCCAGCAGTGAATACAGGGGATGGAATTCACCCCTCCACTTT. Its translation: CASSEYRGWNSPLHF.

This chain uses TRBV28 with TRBJ1-1; no clear D. The CDR3 is 15 amino acids. Trimming removed 5 bases from V and 5 bases from J, with 18 bases in between. The V gene's germline CDR1 is MDHEN and CDR2 SYDVKM. The CDR3 bases are TGTGCCAGCAGTCCTGCTAGATTTCTGGGAACTGAAGCTTTCTTT. This sequence encodes CASSPARFLGTEAFF.

The chain links TRBV4-3 to TRBJ1-1, with D hard to call. In germline, CDR1 is LGHNA, CDR2 YSLEER. CDR3 length equals 13 residues. Trimming pared 0 bases from V and 7 bases from J, leaving 9 bases between. CDR3 sequence (DNA): TGCGCCAGCAGCCAAGAGCTATTTTATGAAGCTTTCTTT. Translation gives CASSQELFYEAFF.

This chain uses TRBV20-1 with TRBJ2-3, with D perhaps TRBD2 (6 bases). The germline gives CDR1 DFQATT, CDR2 SNEGSKA (reference sequence). CDR3 length: 15 residues. Deletions cut 0 bases from V and 2 bases from J, with 12 bases between. DNA of the CDR3: TGCAGTGCTAGAGAAATGGGACTCCTCACAGATACGCAGTATTTT. This codes for CSAREMGLLTDTQYF.

This chain uses TRBV7-2 with TRBJ1-1; 8 bases are shared with TRBD1. The V gene end was trimmed by 5 bases and the J gene end by 1 base; junction bases not matched to a gene: 6. The CDR3 contains 15 residues. Germline-derived CDR1 and CDR2 are SGHTA and FQGNSA. Here the CDR3 reads CASSATGGTNTEAFF. The CDR3 coding sequence is TGTGCCAGCAGCGCCACAGGGGGTACGAACACTGAAGCTTTCTTT.

The chain employs TRBV30 and TRBJ1-6; TRBD1 is a possible D gene (5 bases). This CDR3 is 12 amino acids long. Germline CDR1 is GTSNPN and CDR2 is SVGIG (reference sequence). V was cut by 2 bases and J by 8 bases, with 7 bases left in between. The DNA for the CDR3 is TGTGCCTGGAGTACGACAGATTCACCCCTCCACTTT. Protein product: CAWSTTDSPLHF.

The chain recombines TRBV20-1 with TRBJ2-3, with D possibly matching TRBD2 (5 bases). Germline V gene data show CDR1 as DFQATT and CDR2 as SNEGSKA (reference sequence). This CDR3 region has 13 residues. With 4 bases removed from V and 5 bases from J, the gap between germline ends came to 13 bases. CDR3 nucleotide sequence: TGCAGTGCTATCGGACTTATGGGAGATACGCAGTATTTT. As protein: CSAIGLMGDTQYF.

The chain has TRBV6-5 and TRBJ1-1, with D unresolved. This CDR3 is 13 amino acids long. V lost 4 bases and J 0 bases, leaving 6 bases between the germline ends. Germline assignment: CDR1 MNHEY and CDR2 SVGAGI. The CDR3 DNA reads TGTGCCAGCAGTTTGGTCTTGAACACTGAAGCTTTCTTT. As protein: CASSLVLNTEAFF.

This clonotype has more than one count but fewer than ten. The J gene is TRBJ1-2, the V gene TRBV20-1; 7 bases fit TRBD1. The CDR3 runs to 14 residues. Germline loops: CDR1 DFQATT, CDR2 SNEGSKA (reference sequence). Trimming took 5 bases from V and 2 from J; bases not matched to a gene: 8. The CDR3 nucleotides read TGCAGTGCTTCGGCAGGGGGGGGGAACTATGGCTACACCTTC. It specifies CSASAGGGNYGYTF.

The chain has TRBV5-4 and TRBJ1-2, with 9 bases aligning to TRBD1. V lost 1 base to trimming and J lost 6 bases; unmatched junction nucleotides: 1. The germline V gene has CDR1 SGHNT and CDR2 YYREEE (reference sequence). This CDR3 comprises 13 residues. The CDR3 DNA reads as TGTGCCAGCAGCTTGACAGGGGGCAATGGCTACACCTTC. Translated: CASSLTGGNGYTF.

In this sample, this clonotype turned up once. This rearrangement joins TRBV28 to TRBJ2-5; no reliable D call. Germline assignment: CDR1 MDHEN and CDR2 SYDVKM. V lost 10 bases to trimming and J lost 3 bases, with 12 bases between them. This CDR3 comprises 12 residues. For the CDR3, the DNA is TGTGCCACCACATCCGGCAAAGAGACCCAGTACTTC. Protein product: CATTSGKETQYF.

The chain recombines TRBV20-1 with TRBJ2-5; D might be TRBD2 (6 bases). This CDR3 spans 16 amino acids. The germline V and J ends were trimmed by 5 bases and 5 bases, with 24 bases remaining between them. CDR1 is DFQATT and CDR2 is SNEGSKA in the germline V gene (reference sequence). CDR3 sequence (DNA): TGCAGTGCTTTCGCCCCACCTGGGACGGAGGGGGAGACCCAGTACTTC. Its protein product is CSAFAPPGTEGETQYF.

The chain carries TRBV20-1 and TRBJ2-7; tentative D call: TRBD1 (6 bases). With 5 bases removed from V and 4 bases from J, the gap between germline ends came to 15 bases. The CDR3 is made up of 13 amino acids. The V gene's germline CDR1 is DFQATT and CDR2 SNEGSKA (reference sequence). For the CDR3, the DNA is TGCAGTGCTCGCCGGGACAAACCTTACGAGCAGTACTTC. Protein sequence: CSARRDKPYEQYF.

This clonotype was recorded a few times. Here the CDR3 reads CASSLGGLQPQHF. In nucleotides, the CDR3 is TGTGCCAGCAGTTTGGGGGGCCTGCAGCCCCAGCATTTT. The chain combines TRBV27 with TRBJ1-5; D might be TRBD1 (6 bases). Germline V gene sequence: CDR1 MNHEY, CDR2 SMNVEV (reference sequence). This CDR3 has 13 amino acids. V shed 3 bases and J shed 7 bases, with 10 bases lying between them.

This chain connects TRBV20-1 to TRBJ1-5, with D maybe TRBD1 (5 bases). Trimming took 0 bases from V and 7 from J, leaving 13 bases between them. The CDR3 spans 14 residues. Germline V lookup: CDR1 DFQATT, CDR2 SNEGSKA (reference sequence). The CDR3 sequence is CSARDQGAEQPQHF. The CDR3 DNA follows: TGCAGTGCTAGAGATCAAGGGGCGGAACAGCCCCAGCATTTT.

The CDR3 here is CASSLRHLTDTQYF. As DNA, the CDR3 is TGCGCCAGCAGCTTGCGGCACCTCACAGATACGCAGTATTTT. The chain couples TRBV5-1 to TRBJ2-3; D is uncertain. CDR1 and CDR2 (germline): SGHRS, YFSETQ. This CDR3 spans 14 amino acids. The V gene lost 1 base and the J gene lost 2 bases, with 8 bases spanning the gap. The entire variable domain, with the rest obtained from reference TRBV5-1 and TRBJ2-3, is as follows: KAGVTQTPRYLIKTRGQQVTLSCSPISGHRSVSWYQQTPGQGLQFLFEYFSETQRNKGNFPGRFSGRQFSNSRSEMNVSTLELGDSALYLCASSLRHLTDTQYFGPGTRLTVL.

The V gene is TRBV11-3, the J gene TRBJ1-1; perhaps TRBD1 as D (5 bases). Germline CDR1 is SGHNT and CDR2 is YENEEA. Trimming took off 4 bases at V and 4 bases at J, with 13 bases between the two ends. The CDR3 length is 14 residues. The CDR3 here is CASSSLRESTEAFF. The CDR3, as DNA: TGTGCCAGCAGCTCACTCAGGGAAAGCACTGAAGCTTTCTTT.

The CDR3 bases are TGTGCCAGCAGCCCAACAGGGGGAAGGCCGGCCGGGGAGCTGTTTTTT. Protein: CASSPTGGRPAGELFF. The chain recombines TRBV27 with TRBJ2-2; 8 bases align to TRBD1. The CDR3 length is 16 residues. In germline, CDR1 is MNHEY, CDR2 SMNVEV (reference sequence). Trimming removed 6 bases from V and 6 bases from J; junction bases left unmatched: 12.

The chain combines TRBV2 with TRBJ1-3; no firm D call. Germline V CDR1 and CDR2: SNHLY, FYNNEI. Trimming pared 2 bases from V and 9 bases from J, leaving 11 bases between. CDR3 size: 13 residues. The CDR3 bases are TGTGCCAGCAGTGAACGGGAAGGGCGCACCATATATTTT. Translating it yields CASSEREGRTIYF. The variable domain in full, completed from reference TRBV2 and TRBJ1-3, reads EPEVTQTPSHQVTQMGQEVILRCVPISNHLYFYWYRQILGQKVEFLVSFYNNEISEKSEIFDDQFSVERPDGSNFTLKIRSTKLEDSAMYFCASSEREGRTIYFGEGSWLTVV.

The V gene is TRBV6-5, the J gene TRBJ1-3; unclear D gene. The V end lost 4 bases, the J end lost 4 bases, and 5 bases lay between the germline ends. The germline CDR1 and CDR2 sequences are MNHEY and SVGAGI. The CDR3 consists of 12 residues. CDR3 region: CASSFSGNTIYF. CDR3 nucleotides: TGTGCCAGCAGTTTTTCGGGAAACACCATATATTTT.

This clonotype was seen just once. V is TRBV25-1 and J is TRBJ2-5, with 7 bases that match TRBD1. This CDR3 comprises 13 residues. CDR1 is MGHDK and CDR2 is SYGVNS in the germline V gene. V shed 6 bases and J 7 bases; nucleotides not matched to a gene: 8. The CDR3 DNA follows: TGTGCCAGCAGCCCCGGGCCAGGGGGGACCCAGTACTTC. This encodes CASSPGPGGTQYF.

The rearrangement uses TRBV30 and TRBJ2-5; TRBD1 might be the D (6 bases). The V end was cut by 4 bases, the J end by 2 bases, with 17 bases between. Germline assignment: CDR1 GTSNPN and CDR2 SVGIG (reference sequence). CDR3 size: 15 residues. The CDR3, as DNA: TGTGCCTGGAACAAGGGGGAGACAGTACAAGAGACCCAGTACTTC. Translating gives CAWNKGETVQETQYF. Drawing the rest from reference TRBV30 and TRBJ2-5, the complete variable domain is SQTIHQWPATLVQPVGSPLSLECTVEGTSNPNLYWYRQAAGRGLQLLFYSVGIGQISSEVPQNLSASRPQDRQFILSSKKLLLSDSGFYLCAWNKGETVQETQYFGPGTRLLVL.

This rearrangement joins TRBV20-1 to TRBJ2-4; the match to TRBD1 covers 7 bases. V lost 6 bases and J lost 0; bases outside the gene matches: 2. CDR3 length: 13 amino acids. Germline V gene lookup returns CDR1 DFQATT and CDR2 SNEGSKA (reference sequence). For the CDR3, the DNA is TGCAGTGCCCGGGACAGAGCCAAAAACATTCAGTACTTC. This gives the protein CSARDRAKNIQYF.

The CDR3 loop is CASSLAETQYF. In DNA, the CDR3 is TGTGCCAGCAGCTTAGCAGAGACCCAGTACTTC. This sequence joins TRBV11-2 and TRBJ2-5; D is ambiguous. This CDR3 has 11 residues. Germline CDR1 and CDR2: SGHAT and FQNNGV. Trimming cost V 1 base and J 4 bases, with 1 base left between them. The variable domain in full, with the rest retrieved from reference TRBV11-2 and TRBJ2-5, is EAGVAQSPRYKIIEKRQSVAFWCNPISGHATLYWYQQILGQGPKLLIQFQNNGVVDDSQLPKDRFSAERLKGVDSTLKIQPAKLEDSAVYLCASSLAETQYFGPGTRLLVL.

This clonotype was observed a handful of times. The rearrangement uses TRBV20-1 and TRBJ1-5; D uncertain. CDR1 and CDR2 (germline): DFQATT, SNEGSKA (reference sequence). V was shortened by 1 base and J by 4 bases, with 11 bases between the two germline ends. CDR3 length: 14 residues. The CDR3 nucleotides read TGCAGTGCTAGAGTGTATGGAGATAATCAGCCCCAGCATTTT. Residues: CSARVYGDNQPQHF.

The chain is built from TRBV25-1 and TRBJ2-5; D is unclear. Trimming stripped 3 bases from V and 7 bases from J, with 12 bases between. Germline assignment: CDR1 MGHDK and CDR2 SYGVNS. The CDR3 covers 13 residues. The CDR3 bases are TGTGCCAGCAGTGATCCCCTTACCTGGACCCAGTACTTC. It is translated as CASSDPLTWTQYF.